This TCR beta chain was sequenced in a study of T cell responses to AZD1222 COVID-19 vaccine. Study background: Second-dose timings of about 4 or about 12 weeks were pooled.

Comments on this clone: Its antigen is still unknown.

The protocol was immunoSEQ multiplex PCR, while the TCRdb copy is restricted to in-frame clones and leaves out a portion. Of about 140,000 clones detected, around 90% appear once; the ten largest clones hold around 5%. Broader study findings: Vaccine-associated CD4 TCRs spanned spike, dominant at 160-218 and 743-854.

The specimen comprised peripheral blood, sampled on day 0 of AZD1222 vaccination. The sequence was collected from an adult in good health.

The CDR3 region has the DNA TGCGCCGGCCAGTGGGCCTGTCTTACGGGCTACACCTTC. Encoded protein: CAGQWACLTGYTF. The chain carries TRBV23-1 and TRBJ1-2; no definite D call. TRBV23-1 falls under the ORF class, with uncertain function. CDR3 length: 13 amino acids. V was shortened by 11 bases and J by 8 bases, with 21 bases between the two germline ends.